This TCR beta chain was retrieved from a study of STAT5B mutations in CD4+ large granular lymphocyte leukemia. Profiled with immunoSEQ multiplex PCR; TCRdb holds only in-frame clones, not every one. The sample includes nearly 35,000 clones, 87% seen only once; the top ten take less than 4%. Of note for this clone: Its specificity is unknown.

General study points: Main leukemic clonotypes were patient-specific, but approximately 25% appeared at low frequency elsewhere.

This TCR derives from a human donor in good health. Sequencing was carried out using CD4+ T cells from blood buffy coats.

The CDR3 here is CASSPRLLSSYNEQFF. CDR3 DNA: TGTGCCAGTAGTCCGCGACTACTGAGCTCCTACAATGAGCAGTTCTTC. V usage is TRBV19 and J usage is TRBJ2-1; D might be TRBD2 (5 bases). The V gene lost 5 bases and the J gene lost 0 bases, with 14 bases spanning the gap. This CDR3 contains 16 residues. Germline V gives CDR1 LNHDA, CDR2 SQIVND (reference sequence).